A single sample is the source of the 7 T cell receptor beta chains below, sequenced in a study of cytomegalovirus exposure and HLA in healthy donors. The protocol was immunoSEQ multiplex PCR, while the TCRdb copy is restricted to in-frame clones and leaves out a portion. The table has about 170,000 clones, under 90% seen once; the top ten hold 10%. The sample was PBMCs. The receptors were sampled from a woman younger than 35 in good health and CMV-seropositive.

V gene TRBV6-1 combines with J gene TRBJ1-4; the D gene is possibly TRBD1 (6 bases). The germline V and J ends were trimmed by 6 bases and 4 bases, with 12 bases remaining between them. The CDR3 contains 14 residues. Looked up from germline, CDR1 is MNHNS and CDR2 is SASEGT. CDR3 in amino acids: CASSSGVVNEKLFF. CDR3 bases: TGTGCCAGCAGCTCAGGGGTTGTTAATGAAAAACTGTTTTTT.

CDR3 protein: CASSLVGQGTEAFF. CDR3 sequence (DNA): TGTGCCAGCAGCTTGGTGGGCCAGGGTACTGAAGCTTTCTTT. The chain recombines TRBV7-3 with TRBJ1-1, with D tentatively TRBD1 (5 bases). The germline CDR1 and CDR2 sequences are SGHTA and FQGTGA. V lost 3 bases and J 5 bases, leaving 13 bases between the germline ends. The CDR3 runs to 14 residues.

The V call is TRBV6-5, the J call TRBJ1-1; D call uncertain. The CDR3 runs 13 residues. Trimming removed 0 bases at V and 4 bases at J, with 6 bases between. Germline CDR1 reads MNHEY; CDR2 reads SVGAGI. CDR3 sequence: CASSYSLATEAFF. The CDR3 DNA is TGTGCCAGCAGTTACTCTTTGGCCACTGAAGCTTTCTTT.

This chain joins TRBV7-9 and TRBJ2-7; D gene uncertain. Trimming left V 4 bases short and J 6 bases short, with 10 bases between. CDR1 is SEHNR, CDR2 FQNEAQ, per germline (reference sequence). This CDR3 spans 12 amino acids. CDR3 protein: CASSSSGPEQYF. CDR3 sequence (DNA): TGTGCCAGCAGCTCATCGGGTCCCGAGCAGTACTTC.

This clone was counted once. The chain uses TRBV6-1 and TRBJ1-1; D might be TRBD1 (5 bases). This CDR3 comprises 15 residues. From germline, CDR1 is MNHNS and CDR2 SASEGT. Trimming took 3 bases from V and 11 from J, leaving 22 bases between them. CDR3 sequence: CASSDQRQKGLAAFF. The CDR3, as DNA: TGTGCCAGCAGTGATCAACGACAGAAGGGGCTCGCGGCTTTCTTT.

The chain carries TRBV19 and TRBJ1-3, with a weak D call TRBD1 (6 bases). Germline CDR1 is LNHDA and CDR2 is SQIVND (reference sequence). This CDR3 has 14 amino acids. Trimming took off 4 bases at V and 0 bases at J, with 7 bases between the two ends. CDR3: CASSKDSSGNTIYF. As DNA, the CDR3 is TGTGCCAGTAGTAAGGACAGCTCTGGAAACACCATATATTTT.

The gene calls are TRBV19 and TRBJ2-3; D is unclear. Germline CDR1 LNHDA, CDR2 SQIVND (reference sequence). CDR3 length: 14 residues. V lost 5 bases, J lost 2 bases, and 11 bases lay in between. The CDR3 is CASSLAQFTDTQYF. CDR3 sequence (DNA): TGTGCCAGTAGTCTGGCACAATTCACAGATACGCAGTATTTT.